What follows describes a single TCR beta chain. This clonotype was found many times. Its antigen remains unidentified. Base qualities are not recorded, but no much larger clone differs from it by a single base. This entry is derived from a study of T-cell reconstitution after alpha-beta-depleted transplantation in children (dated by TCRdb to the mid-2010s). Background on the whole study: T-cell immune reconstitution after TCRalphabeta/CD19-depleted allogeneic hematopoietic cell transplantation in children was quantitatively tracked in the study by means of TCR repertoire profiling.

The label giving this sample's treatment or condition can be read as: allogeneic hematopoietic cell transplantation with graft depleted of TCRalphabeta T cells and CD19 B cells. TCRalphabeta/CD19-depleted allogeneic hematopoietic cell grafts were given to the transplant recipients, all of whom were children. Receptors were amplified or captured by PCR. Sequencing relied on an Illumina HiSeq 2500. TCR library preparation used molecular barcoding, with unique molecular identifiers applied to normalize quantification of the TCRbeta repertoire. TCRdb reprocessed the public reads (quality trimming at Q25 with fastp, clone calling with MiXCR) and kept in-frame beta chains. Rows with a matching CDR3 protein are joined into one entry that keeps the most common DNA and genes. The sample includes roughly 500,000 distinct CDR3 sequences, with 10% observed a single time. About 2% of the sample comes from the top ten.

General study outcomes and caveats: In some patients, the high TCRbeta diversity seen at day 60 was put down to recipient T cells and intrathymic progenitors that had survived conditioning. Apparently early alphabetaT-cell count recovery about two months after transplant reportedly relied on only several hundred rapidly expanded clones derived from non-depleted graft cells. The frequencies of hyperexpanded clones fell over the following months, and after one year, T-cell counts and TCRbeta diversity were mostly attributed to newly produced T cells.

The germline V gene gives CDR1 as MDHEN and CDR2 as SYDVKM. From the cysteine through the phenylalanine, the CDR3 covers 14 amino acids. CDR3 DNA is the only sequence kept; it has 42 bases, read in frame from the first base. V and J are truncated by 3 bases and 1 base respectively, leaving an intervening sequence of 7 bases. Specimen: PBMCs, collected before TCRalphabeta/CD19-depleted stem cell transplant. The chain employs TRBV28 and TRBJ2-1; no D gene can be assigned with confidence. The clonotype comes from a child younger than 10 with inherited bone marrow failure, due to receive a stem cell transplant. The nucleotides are TGTGCCAGCAGTTTCATAGGGTCCTACAATGAGCAGTTCTTC. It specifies CASSFIGSYNEQFF.